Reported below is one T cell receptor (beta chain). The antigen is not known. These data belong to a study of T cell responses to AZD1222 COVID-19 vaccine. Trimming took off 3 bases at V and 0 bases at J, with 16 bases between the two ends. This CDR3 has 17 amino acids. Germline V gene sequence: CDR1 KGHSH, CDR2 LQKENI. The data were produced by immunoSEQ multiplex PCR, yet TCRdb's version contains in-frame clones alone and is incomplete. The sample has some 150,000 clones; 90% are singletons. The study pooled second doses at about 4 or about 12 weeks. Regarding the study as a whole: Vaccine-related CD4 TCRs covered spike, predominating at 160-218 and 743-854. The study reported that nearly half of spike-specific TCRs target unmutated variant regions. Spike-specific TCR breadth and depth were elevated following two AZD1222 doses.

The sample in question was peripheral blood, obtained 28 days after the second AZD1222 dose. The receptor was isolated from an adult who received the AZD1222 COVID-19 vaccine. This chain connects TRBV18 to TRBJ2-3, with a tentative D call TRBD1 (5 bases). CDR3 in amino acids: CASSPGHARASTDTQYF. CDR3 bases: TGTGCCAGCTCACCGGGGCACGCCCGTGCTAGCACAGATACGCAGTATTTT.